This entry lists 25 T cell receptor beta chains sequenced from one sample in a study of blood T cell repertoires in COVID-19. Some clones are missing from TCRdb's copy, which holds only in-frame ones; the method was immunoSEQ multiplex PCR. The sample lists some 240,000 clones, about 87% occurring once. The sequenced sample consisted of PBMCs or T cells enriched from blood (not recorded which). All receptors derive from a woman aged 40-49 years who had been exposed to COVID-19.

The rearrangement joins TRBV5-5 to TRBJ2-3, with D hard to call. The CDR3 spans 15 residues. The ends were cut back, 0 bases at V and 0 bases at J, with 8 bases in the middle. The germline gives CDR1 SGHKS, CDR2 YYEKEE (reference sequence). The CDR3 coding sequence is TGTGCCAGCAGCTTGGTCCCGGAGAGCACAGATACGCAGTATTTT. Amino acids: CASSLVPESTDTQYF.

The chain links TRBV6-2 or TRBV6-3 to TRBJ2-3; D remains ambiguous. Germline loops: CDR1 MNHEY, CDR2 SVGEGT. CDR3 length equals 11 residues. V was clipped by 5 bases and J by 5 bases, with 5 bases between them. CDR3 in amino acids: CASSGGDTQYF. DNA of the CDR3: TGTGCCAGCAGTGGCGGAGATACGCAGTATTTT.

This clone was found a few times. This sequence joins TRBV2 and TRBJ1-4; D perhaps matches TRBD1 (5 bases). This CDR3 region has 13 residues. V was cut by 7 bases and J by 10 bases, with 16 bases left in between. The germline CDR1 and CDR2 sequences are SNHLY and FYNNEI. DNA for the CDR3: TGTGCCAGCAATGCCAGGGCCGCCGGAAAACTGTTTTTT. Translation gives CASNARAAGKLFF.

The rearrangement joins TRBV14 to TRBJ1-6; D gene uncertain. V was trimmed by 4 bases and J by 9 bases, leaving 19 bases between them. The CDR3 covers 16 residues. Looked up from germline, CDR1 is SGHDN and CDR2 is FVKESK. CDR3 amino acids: CASSLDRGWFGSPLHF. The CDR3 nucleotides read TGTGCCAGCAGCCTAGACCGGGGTTGGTTCGGTTCACCCCTCCACTTT.

This chain connects TRBV7-6 to TRBJ2-3, with 9 bases that match TRBD2. The ends lost 1 base at V and 1 base at J; junction bases unmatched: 3. The CDR3 extends over 16 amino acids. CDR1 is SGHVS and CDR2 is FNYEAQ in the germline V gene. The CDR3 region has the DNA TGTGCCAGCAGCTTAGGGCTAGCGGGACGCACAGATACGCAGTATTTT. Protein product: CASSLGLAGRTDTQYF.

The rearrangement uses TRBV5-1 and TRBJ2-7; 12 bases line up with TRBD2. The CDR3 is made up of 20 amino acids. The ends lost 2 bases at V and 2 bases at J; junction bases unmatched: 17. Germline CDR1 is SGHRS and CDR2 is YFSETQ. The CDR3 DNA sequence: TGCGCCAGCAGCTTCGAGGAATGGCTAGCGGGGGGGCTCGTTCCCTACGAGCAGTACTTC. It codes for CASSFEEWLAGGLVPYEQYF.

This clone was counted a few times. The V gene is TRBV7-6, the J gene TRBJ2-7; tentatively, D is TRBD1 (5 bases). Per the germline V gene, CDR1 is SGHVS and CDR2 is FNYEAQ. The CDR3 is 14 amino acids. V lost 1 base and J lost 6, with 13 bases in between. For the CDR3, the DNA is TGTGCCAGCAGCTTAGTTGGGGCGGCCCGCGAGCAGTACTTC. Translation gives CASSLVGAAREQYF.

The rearrangement uses TRBV21-1 and TRBJ2-2; the table gives TRBD1 as D, unverified against the DNA. TRBV21-1 is annotated as a pseudogene. This CDR3 region has 16 residues. For the CDR3, the DNA is TGTGCCAGCAGCAATCTCAGGGACACAGACACCGGGGAGCTGTTTTTT. Translated: CASSNLRDTDTGELFF.

The J gene is TRBJ1-4, the V gene TRBV6-5; 8 positions agree with TRBD1. With V trimmed by 5 bases and J by 7 bases, 9 bases remained unmatched. This CDR3 has 15 amino acids. The germline gives CDR1 MNHEY, CDR2 SVGAGI. CDR3: CASSRYRGASEKLFF. The DNA of the CDR3 is TGTGCCAGCAGTAGATACAGGGGGGCGAGTGAAAAACTGTTTTTT.

The chain carries TRBV6-5 and TRBJ2-5, with 10 bases aligning to TRBD2. Germline V gives CDR1 MNHEY, CDR2 SVGAGI. This CDR3 has 15 amino acids. The trim removed 6 bases at V and 4 bases at J, leaving 8 bases unmatched. The CDR3 loop reads CASSRGLAVGETQYF. The CDR3, as DNA: TGTGCCAGCAGCCGCGGACTAGCGGTGGGAGAGACCCAGTACTTC.

V is TRBV4-1 and J is TRBJ1-2; weak D call: TRBD1 (6 bases). The V and J ends lost 3 bases and 7 bases respectively, with 12 bases between them. The CDR3 runs 13 residues. CDR1 is MGHRA and CDR2 is YSYEKL in the germline V gene. The DNA for the CDR3 is TGCGCCAGCAGCCAGGGGGGGGCGGGTGGCTACACCTTC. This translates into CASSQGGAGGYTF.

For this clone: The same CDR3 arises from other DNA sequences in this sample as well. The V gene is TRBV3-1 (or the pseudogene TRBV3-2), the J gene TRBJ2-2; D not certain. Germline CDR1 LGHDT, CDR2 YNNKEL (reference sequence). The V and J ends lost 2 bases and 5 bases respectively, with 3 bases between them. The CDR3 covers 12 residues. DNA of the CDR3: TGTGCCAGCAGCCAAACAACCGGGGAGCTGTTTTTT. This sequence encodes CASSQTTGELFF.

The chain is built from TRBV10-3 and TRBJ1-2; 7 nucleotides line up with TRBD1. V lost 10 bases and J lost 1; bases outside the gene matches: 3. Per germline, CDR1 ENHRY and CDR2 SYGVKD. CDR3 size: 12 residues. This CDR3 reads CATRGGNYGYTF. Here the CDR3 DNA reads TGTGCCACCAGGGGGGGTAACTATGGCTACACCTTC.

This clone was counted once. A read error may account for a junction end that differs from germline. The same CDR3 can be traced to other DNA sequences in this sample. The chain couples TRBV5-1 to TRBJ1-1; 9 positions match TRBD1. Germline V CDR1 and CDR2: SGHRS, YFSETQ. This CDR3 has 14 amino acids. As DNA, the CDR3 is TGTGCCAGCAGCTTGGGGACAGGGACCGGTGAAGCTTTCTTT. Translation gives CASSLGTGTGEAFF.

The CDR3 coding sequence is TGTGCCAGCAGCGTAGGGCGTCCGAGCGGGGGTATTCAGTTCTTC. Its protein product is CASSVGRPSGGIQFF. The chain has TRBV9 and TRBJ2-1; 8 bases agree with TRBD2. This CDR3 is 15 amino acids long. CDR1 and CDR2 (germline): SGDLS, YYNGEE. V was clipped by 0 bases and J by 13 bases; unmatched bases: 12.

This clone turned up a few times. The rearrangement uses TRBV4-2 and TRBJ1-1, with D uncertain. V was trimmed by 0 bases and J by 5 bases, leaving 7 bases between them. Germline V gene sequence: CDR1 LGHNA, CDR2 YNFKEQ. The CDR3 loop spans 13 amino acids. CDR3 in DNA: TGTGCCAGCAGCCAAGACACGAGAACTGAAGCTTTCTTT. Translation gives CASSQDTRTEAFF.

This clone was detected once. The genes are TRBV30 and TRBJ1-2; TRBD1 aligns across 8 bases. The germline V gene encodes CDR1 GTSNPN and CDR2 SVGIG (reference sequence). The CDR3 is 14 residues long. Trimming removed 7 bases from V and 0 bases from J; junction bases left unmatched: 7. The CDR3 sequence: CAFPGGQANYGYTF. CDR3 nucleotides: TGTGCCTTTCCCGGGGGACAGGCTAACTATGGCTACACCTTC. The whole variable domain, filled in from reference TRBV30 and TRBJ1-2, reads SQTIHQWPATLVQPVGSPLSLECTVEGTSNPNLYWYRQAAGRGLQLLFYSVGIGQISSEVPQNLSASRPQDRQFILSSKKLLLSDSGFYLCAFPGGQANYGYTFGSGTRLTVV.

The rearrangement uses TRBV24-1 and TRBJ1-2; TRBD1 matches at 9 bases. Looked up from germline, CDR1 is KGHDR and CDR2 is SFDVKD. The CDR3 extends over 15 amino acids. V lost 1 base to trimming and J lost 7 bases; unmatched junction nucleotides: 6. CDR3 sequence: CATSDFGQGMSGYTF. The CDR3 coding sequence is TGTGCCACCAGTGATTTCGGACAGGGGATGAGTGGCTACACCTTC.

This rearrangement joins TRBV30 to TRBJ1-4; D is undetermined. The CDR3 has 12 residues. Germline lookup yields CDR1 GTSNPN and CDR2 SVGIG (reference sequence). V was pared by 2 bases and J by 5 bases, with 6 bases between. CDR3 bases: TGTGCCTGGAGTAGAGGCAATGAAAAACTGTTTTTT. As protein: CAWSRGNEKLFF.

The chain couples TRBV29-1 to TRBJ2-3; D remains ambiguous. Germline lookup yields CDR1 SQVTM and CDR2 ANQGSEA. The V and J ends lost 7 bases and 1 base respectively, with 12 bases between them. This CDR3 is 13 amino acids long. The CDR3 coding sequence is TGCAGCGCCCGTCCCGTAGGCACAGATACGCAGTATTTT. It translates to CSARPVGTDTQYF.

In the case of this clone: At one end, the junction sequence differs from germline, possibly due to a read error. The rearrangement links TRBV7-9 to TRBJ1-3; 7 bases match TRBD1. The CDR3 extends over 16 amino acids. Per germline, CDR1 SEHNR and CDR2 FQNEAQ (reference sequence). The CDR3 is CASSLASGQAGNTIYF. CDR3 sequence (DNA): TGTGCCAGCAGTTTAGCTTCAGGACAGGCGGGAAACACCATATATTTT.

This rearrangement joins TRBV4-3 to TRBJ2-2; D perhaps matches TRBD2 (5 bases). The CDR3 contains 14 residues. Trimming pared 1 base from V and 4 bases from J, leaving 7 bases between. The V gene's germline CDR1 is LGHNA and CDR2 YSLEER. Here the CDR3 reads CASSQGAGTGELFF. DNA of the CDR3: TGCGCCAGCAGCCAAGGGGCGGGCACCGGGGAGCTGTTTTTT.

V is TRBV3-1 (or the pseudogene TRBV3-2) and J is TRBJ1-5; D gene unclear. V shed 0 bases and J shed 6 bases, with 6 bases lying between them. Germline CDR1 is LGHDT and CDR2 is YNNKEL (reference sequence). The length of the CDR3 is 13 residues. The CDR3 sequence is CASSQDSSQPQHF. CDR3 nucleotide sequence: TGTGCCAGCAGCCAAGACAGTTCTCAGCCCCAGCATTTT.

The chain is built from TRBV29-1 and TRBJ2-7; D ambiguous. V dropped 4 bases and J dropped 0 bases, with 10 bases sitting between them. Germline-derived CDR1 and CDR2 are SQVTM and ANQGSEA. This CDR3 has 13 amino acids. The CDR3 spells CSVVGGSSYEQYF. CDR3 bases: TGCAGCGTTGTAGGCGGCAGCTCCTACGAGCAGTACTTC.

This chain connects TRBV7-3 to TRBJ2-1, with 12 bases aligning to TRBD2. CDR1 is SGHTA, CDR2 FQGTGA, per germline. V dropped 3 bases and J dropped 7; count of bases not matched to a gene: 4. This CDR3 contains 15 residues. The CDR3 nucleotides read TGTGCCAGCAGCTTGCGGACTAGCGGGATAAATGAGCAGTTCTTC. It codes for CASSLRTSGINEQFF.